The 32 T cell receptor beta chains in this list originate from one sample, sequenced in a study of cytomegalovirus exposure and HLA in healthy donors. In the PCR, 60 Vbeta and 13 Jbeta primers were used. Assay used: immunoSEQ multiplex PCR; TCRdb lists only in-frame clones, some missing. The table has roughly 100,000 clones, about 74% seen once. The source material was PBMCs. These receptor sequences come from a male donor in good health and CMV-seropositive.

J is TRBJ2-7 and V is TRBV27; 7 nucleotides match TRBD1. The V segment lost 10 bases and the J segment 1 base; nucleotides outside the gene matches: 7. CDR1 MNHEY and CDR2 SMNVEV come from the germline V gene (reference sequence). The CDR3 runs to 13 residues. The CDR3, as DNA: TGTGCCACCGAGGACAGGCGTTCCTACGAGCAGTACTTC. Its translation: CATEDRRSYEQYF.

The CDR3 is CATSRANSNYGYTF. For the CDR3, the DNA is TGTGCCACCAGCAGAGCGAACAGTAACTATGGCTACACCTTC. J is TRBJ1-2 and V is TRBV15, with unresolved D. This CDR3 is 14 amino acids long. Trimming pared 1 base from V and 1 base from J, leaving 7 bases between. Germline V gene sequence: CDR1 LNHNV, CDR2 YYDKDF (reference sequence).

This clone is a singleton in its sample. V usage is TRBV27 and J usage is TRBJ1-2; possibly TRBD1 for D (6 bases). The V end was cut by 6 bases, the J end by 4 bases, with 12 bases between. The germline V gene encodes CDR1 MNHEY and CDR2 SMNVEV (reference sequence). This CDR3 comprises 13 residues. In DNA, the CDR3 is TGTGCCAGCAGGAAACAGGGCCCCTATGGCTACACCTTC. It is translated as CASRKQGPYGYTF.

The chain links TRBV29-1 to TRBJ2-3, with D possibly TRBD2 on 5 matching bases. The V end was cut by 4 bases, the J end by 5 bases, with 16 bases between. This CDR3 contains 14 residues. From germline, CDR1 is SQVTM and CDR2 ANQGSEA. The CDR3 sequence is CSVAARVFRDTQYF. CDR3 DNA sequence: TGCAGCGTTGCGGCGCGGGTTTTCAGAGATACGCAGTATTTT.

The chain joins TRBV9 to TRBJ2-1; 7 nucleotides align to TRBD2. The CDR3 contains 12 residues. J was trimmed by 7 bases and V by 4 bases; bases with no gene match: 2. Germline V gene data show CDR1 as SGDLS and CDR2 as YYNGEE. DNA for the CDR3: TGTGCCAGCAGCTCCGGGAGGAATGAGCAGTTCTTC. It codes for CASSSGRNEQFF. The variable domain in full, with the rest retrieved from reference TRBV9 and TRBJ2-1, is DSGVTQTPKHLITATGQRVTLRCSPRSGDLSVYWYQQSLDQGLQFLIQYYNGEERAKGNILERFSAQQFPDLHSELNLSSLELGDSALYFCASSSGRNEQFFGPGTRLTVL.

The rearrangement joins TRBV7-2 to TRBJ2-5; D may be TRBD2 (6 bases). The CDR3 consists of 15 residues. CDR1 and CDR2 (germline): SGHTA, FQGNSA. Deletions cut 4 bases from V and 3 bases from J, with 15 bases between. The CDR3 loop is CASSSGGRGKETQYF. The CDR3 DNA follows: TGTGCCAGCAGCTCTGGGGGTCGGGGGAAAGAGACCCAGTACTTC.

The J gene is TRBJ2-7, the V gene TRBV6-1, with 8 bases fitting TRBD2. The CDR3 totals 14 residues. The J segment lost 4 bases and the V segment lost 8 bases, leaving 10 bases of the junction unmatched. Per germline, CDR1 MNHNS and CDR2 SASEGT. The CDR3 protein is CASGPTSGRYEQYF. The CDR3, as DNA: TGTGCCAGCGGCCCCACTAGCGGTCGATACGAGCAGTACTTC.

The chain uses TRBV6-4 and TRBJ1-5; 7 nucleotides match TRBD1. Unmatched junction bases numbered 4, after V lost 3 bases and J lost 14 bases. CDR3 length equals 11 residues. Germline assignment: CDR1 MRHNA and CDR2 SNTAGT. CDR3 residues: CASSERGPEHF. For the CDR3, the DNA is TGTGCCAGCAGTGAGAGGGGGCCGGAGCATTTT.

The chain couples TRBV5-6 to TRBJ2-7; D perhaps matches TRBD1 (7 bases). Germline CDR1 is SGHDT and CDR2 is YYEEEE. CDR3 size: 15 residues. Trimming cost V 4 bases and J 7 bases, with 21 bases left between them. CDR3 nucleotides: TGTGCCAGCAGCGCGGGACAGCTCCGAAGGAGAGAGCAGTACTTC. This translates into CASSAGQLRRREQYF.

The gene calls are TRBV28 and TRBJ1-2, with D hard to call. Germline V gene data show CDR1 as MDHEN and CDR2 as SYDVKM. V lost 6 bases, J lost 3 bases, and 8 bases lay in between. The CDR3 runs 12 residues. In nucleotides, the CDR3 is TGTGCCAGCAGCCCGGGTCACTATGGCTACACCTTC. It codes for CASSPGHYGYTF.

This chain connects TRBV6-1 to TRBJ1-5; possible D gene TRBD1, 5 bases. Germline assignment: CDR1 MNHNS and CDR2 SASEGT. Trimming cost V 0 bases and J 2 bases, with 11 bases left between them. The CDR3 length is 16 residues. DNA of the CDR3: TGTGCCAGCAGTGAAGCGCTCAGGGCGGGCAATCAGCCCCAGCATTTT. Amino acid sequence: CASSEALRAGNQPQHF.

This chain uses TRBV11-2 with TRBJ2-2; D gene uncertain. The germline V gene has CDR1 SGHAT and CDR2 FQNNGV. The length of the CDR3 is 13 residues. Deletions cut 2 bases from V and 1 base from J, with 2 bases between. CDR3 sequence (DNA): TGTGCCAGCAGCTTACAGAACACCGGGGAGCTGTTTTTT. This encodes CASSLQNTGELFF.

This clone has only one observation. The genes are TRBV28 and TRBJ1-2; 8 bases are a match to TRBD1. Per germline, CDR1 MDHEN and CDR2 SYDVKM. The CDR3 is 13 amino acids. The junction had 10 bases not matched to a gene; V was cut back by 5 bases and J by 11 bases. Here the CDR3 reads CASSEGQGVGYTF. In DNA, the CDR3 is TGTGCCAGCAGTGAAGGACAGGGTGTTGGGTACACCTTC.

This clone was seen a single time. V is TRBV19 and J is TRBJ2-7, with D possibly being TRBD1 (5 bases). This CDR3 region has 15 residues. The V gene lost 7 bases and the J gene lost 3 bases, with 19 bases spanning the gap. Germline V gene data show CDR1 as LNHDA and CDR2 as SQIVND (reference sequence). CDR3 residues: CASKGRGLGIYEQYF. CDR3 nucleotides: TGTGCCAGTAAGGGGCGCGGCTTGGGAATCTACGAGCAGTACTTC.

This sequence joins TRBV21-1 and TRBJ2-7; the table names TRBD2, a call not compared with the DNA. TRBV21-1 is listed as a pseudogene. CDR3 length equals 14 residues. CDR3: CATLAGGPSYEQYF. In DNA, the CDR3 is TGTGCCACTCTAGCGGGTGGCCCCTCCTACGAGCAGTACTTC.

The chain is built from TRBV11-2 and TRBJ2-3; D is uncertain. Trimming pared 0 bases from V and 1 base from J, leaving 20 bases between. Germline V CDR1 and CDR2: SGHAT, FQNNGV. This CDR3 is 19 amino acids long. CDR3 in amino acids: CASSLDLPLQPPGTDTQYF. The DNA of the CDR3 is TGTGCCAGCAGCTTAGATCTACCGCTACAGCCCCCTGGCACAGATACGCAGTATTTT.

The genes are TRBV7-9 and TRBJ2-2; D is undetermined. Per germline, CDR1 SEHNR and CDR2 FQNEAQ (reference sequence). This CDR3 is built from 13 residues. Trimming removed 4 bases from V and 0 bases from J, with 3 bases in between. CDR3 sequence (DNA): TGTGCCAGCAGCTCGGCGAACACCGGGGAGCTGTTTTTT. Amino acids: CASSSANTGELFF.

CDR3 region: CASSLRAGEQYF. CDR3 coding DNA: TGTGCCAGCAGTTTAAGAGCGGGGGAGCAGTACTTC. The V gene is TRBV27, the J gene TRBJ2-7; 7 bases align to TRBD2. Per germline, CDR1 MNHEY and CDR2 SMNVEV (reference sequence). This CDR3 has 12 amino acids. V lost 2 bases to trimming and J lost 7 bases; unmatched junction nucleotides: 2.

The chain uses TRBV2 and TRBJ2-5; weak D call: TRBD2 (6 bases). From germline, CDR1 is SNHLY and CDR2 FYNNEI. Trimming took 4 bases from V and 7 from J, leaving 16 bases between them. The CDR3 has 14 residues. The CDR3 coding sequence is TGTGCCAGCAGTGGACTAGATATCGAAGGGACCCAGTACTTC. This encodes CASSGLDIEGTQYF. Full variable domain (rest looked up from reference TRBV2 and TRBJ2-5): EPEVTQTPSHQVTQMGQEVILRCVPISNHLYFYWYRQILGQKVEFLVSFYNNEISEKSEIFDDQFSVERPDGSNFTLKIRSTKLEDSAMYFCASSGLDIEGTQYFGPGTRLLVL.

This chain links TRBV19 with TRBJ1-4; D might be TRBD1 (5 bases). Germline loops: CDR1 LNHDA, CDR2 SQIVND (reference sequence). CDR3 length equals 15 residues. V lost 3 bases to trimming and J lost 6 bases, with 14 bases between them. The CDR3 here is CASSIPRRGDEKLFF. CDR3 nucleotide sequence: TGTGCCAGTAGTATTCCGCGCCGGGGGGATGAAAAACTGTTTTTT.

The V and J genes are TRBV25-1 and TRBJ1-1; D is possibly TRBD1 (5 bases). V was cut by 7 bases and J by 4 bases, with 19 bases left in between. The germline V gene has CDR1 MGHDK and CDR2 SYGVNS. This CDR3 comprises 15 residues. The CDR3 here is CASTQKEGLGTEAFF. CDR3 nucleotide sequence: TGTGCCAGCACTCAAAAGGAGGGGTTGGGCACTGAAGCTTTCTTT.

The genes are TRBV4-3 and TRBJ2-1; D is possibly TRBD2 (6 bases). V was shortened by 0 bases and J by 10 bases, with 13 bases between the two germline ends. This CDR3 contains 14 residues. Germline V lookup: CDR1 LGHNA, CDR2 YSLEER. The CDR3 protein is CASSQDQSGSEQFF. The CDR3 DNA follows: TGCGCCAGCAGCCAAGATCAGAGCGGGTCGGAGCAGTTCTTC.

The chain couples TRBV30 to TRBJ2-7; possible D gene TRBD1, 5 bases. There are 11 residues in the CDR3. The V and J ends lost 0 bases and 11 bases respectively, with 11 bases between them. The V gene's germline CDR1 is GTSNPN and CDR2 SVGIG (reference sequence). The CDR3 DNA follows: TGTGCCTGGAGTGTCCAGGGCCAGGAGTACTTC. This gives the protein CAWSVQGQEYF.

The rearrangement uses TRBV19 and TRBJ2-3; D might be TRBD2 (5 bases). V lost 1 base and J lost 1, with 15 bases in between. This CDR3 comprises 17 residues. Germline V lookup: CDR1 LNHDA, CDR2 SQIVND (reference sequence). The CDR3, as DNA: TGTGCCAGTAGTATAGGGCTGGAGGCTGCCCGCACAGATACGCAGTATTTT. Translated: CASSIGLEAARTDTQYF.

The chain is built from TRBV18 and TRBJ2-7; TRBD2 matches 13 bases. The germline gives CDR1 KGHSH, CDR2 LQKENI. V dropped 8 bases and J dropped 6; count of bases not matched to a gene: 7. This CDR3 region has 14 residues. Here the CDR3 DNA reads TGTGCCAGCCGCGGGACTAGCGGGAAGGGCGAGCAGTACTTC. This codes for CASRGTSGKGEQYF.

The J gene is TRBJ2-5, the V gene TRBV5-4; D is uncertain. The CDR3 runs 13 residues. Trimming cost V 1 base and J 2 bases, with 6 bases left between them. CDR1 is SGHNT, CDR2 YYREEE, per germline (reference sequence). As DNA, the CDR3 is TGTGCCAGCAGCTTGTCGCTACAAGAGACCCAGTACTTC. Translating it yields CASSLSLQETQYF.

V gene TRBV19 combines with J gene TRBJ1-1; the D is unclear. The germline V gene encodes CDR1 LNHDA and CDR2 SQIVND (reference sequence). Trimming took off 4 bases at V and 2 bases at J, with 8 bases between the two ends. The CDR3 sequence is 13 residues long. This CDR3 reads CASSNGVNTEAFF. The CDR3 DNA is TGTGCCAGTAGTAACGGGGTTAACACTGAAGCTTTCTTT.

The V and J genes are TRBV5-6 and TRBJ1-6, with D uncertain. The germline V gene encodes CDR1 SGHDT and CDR2 YYEEEE. The CDR3 extends over 13 amino acids. V shed 6 bases and J shed 7 bases, with 11 bases lying between them. In DNA form, the CDR3 reads TGTGCCAGCACCTATGACGGGAATTCACCCCTCCACTTT. Translating gives CASTYDGNSPLHF.

The chain combines TRBV19 with TRBJ2-2, with 12 bases matching TRBD1. Trimming removed 6 bases from V and 5 bases from J; junction bases left unmatched: 7. CDR3 length equals 16 residues. Per the germline V gene, CDR1 is LNHDA and CDR2 is SQIVND (reference sequence). CDR3 nucleotides: TGTGCCAGTAGATTCCGGGACAGGGGGCTGACCGGGGAGCTGTTTTTT. It specifies CASRFRDRGLTGELFF.

This chain joins TRBV9 and TRBJ2-1; 10 bases line up with TRBD2. Germline values: CDR1 SGDLS, CDR2 YYNGEE. The CDR3 runs to 17 residues. The junction had 14 bases not matched to a gene; V was cut back by 4 bases and J by 7 bases. CDR3 DNA sequence: TGTGCCAGCAGCCCTACGCCACTAGCGGGAAGGTGGAATGAGCAGTTCTTC. Translated: CASSPTPLAGRWNEQFF.

The chain combines TRBV30 with TRBJ1-4, with D tentatively TRBD1 (5 bases). The germline gives CDR1 GTSNPN, CDR2 SVGIG (reference sequence). CDR3 length equals 13 residues. V gave up 3 bases and J gave up 3 bases, with 8 bases separating them. The CDR3 DNA is TGTGCCTGGAGCGGGGGTCCTAATGAAAAACTGTTTTTT. Residues: CAWSGGPNEKLFF.

This chain uses TRBV19 with TRBJ2-1, with TRBD2 identical over 10 bases. The CDR3 is made up of 15 amino acids. Germline CDR1 and CDR2: LNHDA and SQIVND (reference sequence). Trimming at V came to 7 bases and at J to 5 bases, leaving 8 bases not matched to a gene. The CDR3 loop is CASKGGLAVNNEQFF. For the CDR3, the DNA is TGTGCCAGTAAGGGAGGACTAGCGGTAAACAATGAGCAGTTCTTC.